These T cell receptor beta chains were read from a single sample in a study of cytomegalovirus exposure and HLA in healthy donors. Produced via immunoSEQ multiplex PCR; TCRdb's table is partial and in-frame only. The repertoire holds approximately 220,000 clones, about 80% seen once, with approximately 0.63% in the top ten. The sample consisted of PBMCs. These receptor sequences come from a man younger than 35 in good health and CMV-seronegative. Both conserved end residues are part of each CDR3. A D gene is named only where the DNA matches it firmly. A row's size may be missing; if present it is once, few, many or a size class.

j_call: TRBJ2-3; d_call: -; v_call: TRBV5-6; clone_size: -; cdr3_nt: TGTGCCAGCAGCATCGGGAAGGAGAAGTATTTT; cdr3_aa: CASSIGKEKYF
j_call: TRBJ2-7; d_call: -; v_call: TRBV2; clone_size: -; cdr3_nt: TGTGCCAGCATCCGGACAGTTAGCTCCTACGAGCAGTACTTC; cdr3_aa: CASIRTVSSYEQYF
j_call: TRBJ2-7; d_call: TRBD1; v_call: TRBV18; clone_size: -; cdr3_nt: TGTGCCAGCTCACCAACCTCGGGACAGCAATCAGTCAACGAGCAGTACTTC; cdr3_aa: CASSPTSGQQSVNEQYF
j_call: TRBJ1-2; d_call: -; v_call: TRBV27; clone_size: -; cdr3_nt: TGTGCCAGCAGTACAGGCCCGATTAGGGGCTACACCTTC; cdr3_aa: CASSTGPIRGYTF
j_call: TRBJ1-1; d_call: -; v_call: TRBV30; clone_size: -; cdr3_nt: TGTGCCTGGAGTGTTTATTCGAACACTGAAGCTTTCTTT; cdr3_aa: CAWSVYSNTEAFF
j_call: TRBJ2-5; d_call: -; v_call: TRBV2; clone_size: -; cdr3_nt: TGTGCCAGCAGTGGAGGGGCAGGGGACGAGACCCAGTACTTC; cdr3_aa: CASSGGAGDETQYF
j_call: TRBJ2-5; d_call: TRBD2; v_call: TRBV5-1; clone_size: -; cdr3_nt: TGCGCCAGCAGCTTGGACCCGGGAGGTTGGGAGACCCAGTACTTC; cdr3_aa: CASSLDPGGWETQYF
j_call: TRBJ2-7; d_call: -; v_call: TRBV7-8; clone_size: few; cdr3_nt: TGTGCCAGCAGCTTAACGGGTACGGGTGAGCAGTACTTC; cdr3_aa: CASSLTGTGEQYF
j_call: TRBJ1-2; d_call: -; v_call: TRBV7-3; clone_size: few; cdr3_nt: TGTGCCAGCAGCTTACTCCTAACGGGAACGGGGGGCTACACCTTC; cdr3_aa: CASSLLLTGTGGYTF
j_call: TRBJ2-6; d_call: TRBD1; v_call: TRBV5-4; clone_size: -; cdr3_nt: TGTGCCAGCAGCTTGGTGGCAGGGGGTCCCTCTGGGGCCAACGTCCTGACTTTC; cdr3_aa: CASSLVAGGPSGANVLTF
j_call: TRBJ2-2; d_call: -; v_call: TRBV2; clone_size: -; cdr3_nt: TGTGCCAGCAGTCAAACCGGGGAGCTGTTTTTT; cdr3_aa: CASSQTGELFF
j_call: TRBJ2-2; d_call: -; v_call: TRBV29-1; clone_size: once; cdr3_nt: TGCAGCGTTACCACAGGGAAGAGGGGCGCCGGGGAGCTGTTTTTT; cdr3_aa: CSVTTGKRGAGELFF
j_call: TRBJ2-2; d_call: TRBD2; v_call: TRBV12-5; clone_size: -; cdr3_nt: TGTGCTAGTGGTTTGGTGGGGACTAGCGGGAGATCGGACACCGGGGAGCTGTTTTTT; cdr3_aa: CASGLVGTSGRSDTGELFF
j_call: TRBJ1-2; d_call: -; v_call: TRBV9; clone_size: -; cdr3_nt: TGTGCCAGCAGCGCTCCGAGGGAGCTCGGCGGCTACACCTTC; cdr3_aa: CASSAPRELGGYTF
j_call: TRBJ1-2; d_call: -; v_call: TRBV6-4; clone_size: -; cdr3_nt: TGTGCCAGCAGTTATACAGGGATGGGTGGCTACACCTTC; cdr3_aa: CASSYTGMGGYTF
j_call: TRBJ2-7; d_call: TRBD2; v_call: TRBV4-1; clone_size: -; cdr3_nt: TGCGCCAGCAGCCCAGCCGGGACTAGCGGGAGGACCTACTCCTACGAGCAGTACTTC; cdr3_aa: CASSPAGTSGRTYSYEQYF
j_call: TRBJ2-2; d_call: -; v_call: TRBV7-2; clone_size: few; cdr3_nt: TGTGCCAGCAGCTTAGTGCGCAATAGCTTGAACACCGGGGAGCTGTTTTTT; cdr3_aa: CASSLVRNSLNTGELFF
j_call: TRBJ2-5; d_call: TRBD1; v_call: TRBV28; clone_size: -; cdr3_nt: TGTGCCAGCAGCGAGTCACGGGGGACAGGGGTCCCAGGAAAGACCCAGTACTTC; cdr3_aa: CASSESRGTGVPGKTQYF
j_call: TRBJ2-1; d_call: -; v_call: TRBV19; clone_size: -; cdr3_nt: TGTGCCAGTAGTATTGTTGGGCTGAGCTCCTACAATGAGCAGTTCTTC; cdr3_aa: CASSIVGLSSYNEQFF
j_call: TRBJ2-6; d_call: -; v_call: TRBV25-1; clone_size: -; cdr3_nt: TGTGCCAGCAGTGAAGGAGGCAGCTCTGGGGCCAACGTCCTGACTTTC; cdr3_aa: CASSEGGSSGANVLTF
j_call: TRBJ2-7; d_call: TRBD1; v_call: TRBV10-3; clone_size: -; cdr3_nt: TGTGCCATCAGTGAGTCTCGGGGACAGGGGGTGTACGAGCAGTACTTC; cdr3_aa: CAISESRGQGVYEQYF
j_call: TRBJ1-1; d_call: -; v_call: TRBV6-5; clone_size: -; cdr3_nt: TGTGCCAGCACCCGAGGGGGTCGAGAAAATGAAGCTTTCTTT; cdr3_aa: CASTRGGRENEAFF
j_call: TRBJ1-2; d_call: -; v_call: TRBV5-1; clone_size: once; cdr3_nt: TGCGCCAGCAGCTGGGCTGGTGTCAAAGGGGATGGCTACACCTTC; cdr3_aa: CASSWAGVKGDGYTF
j_call: TRBJ2-2; d_call: TRBD2; v_call: TRBV2; clone_size: -; cdr3_nt: TGTGCCAGCAGAGGCGGGAGGGCGGTCGGGGAGCTGTTTTTT; cdr3_aa: CASRGGRAVGELFF
j_call: TRBJ2-2; d_call: -; v_call: TRBV15; clone_size: -; cdr3_nt: TGTGCCACCAGCGGAGGACAGTCCGGGGAGCTGTTTTTT; cdr3_aa: CATSGGQSGELFF
j_call: TRBJ1-1; d_call: -; v_call: TRBV15; clone_size: once; cdr3_nt: TGTGCCACCAGCAGAGAAATAGGGGAGGGTTTTGCTTTCTTT; cdr3_aa: CATSREIGEGFAFF
j_call: TRBJ2-2; d_call: -; v_call: TRBV30; clone_size: -; cdr3_nt: TGTGCCTGGAGTGGAGGCAGAAAGAACACCGGGGAGCTGTTTTTT; cdr3_aa: CAWSGGRKNTGELFF
j_call: TRBJ1-2; d_call: -; v_call: TRBV9; clone_size: -; cdr3_nt: TGTGCCAGCAGCCCCCGCGGACAGAAGAACTATGGCTACACCTTC; cdr3_aa: CASSPRGQKNYGYTF
j_call: TRBJ1-1; d_call: TRBD1; v_call: TRBV28; clone_size: few; cdr3_nt: TGTGCCAGCAGTTTACCGGGACAGGGGGCCTGGAACACTGAAGCTTTCTTT; cdr3_aa: CASSLPGQGAWNTEAFF
j_call: TRBJ2-1; d_call: TRBD2; v_call: TRBV9; clone_size: -; cdr3_nt: TGTGCCAGCAGCGTAGGGCTAGCGGGAGGTGTTGAGCAGTTCTTC; cdr3_aa: CASSVGLAGGVEQFF
j_call: TRBJ2-1; d_call: TRBD2; v_call: TRBV18; clone_size: -; cdr3_nt: TGTGCCAGCTCCCCCTTGCGGGGGAATGAGCAGTTCTTC; cdr3_aa: CASSPLRGNEQFF
j_call: TRBJ2-3; d_call: -; v_call: TRBV7-9; clone_size: -; cdr3_nt: TGTGCCAGCAGCGTAAAACGCGGGTGGAGCACAGATACGCAGTATTTT; cdr3_aa: CASSVKRGWSTDTQYF
j_call: TRBJ2-5; d_call: TRBD2; v_call: TRBV5-1; clone_size: once; cdr3_nt: TGCGCCAGCAGCTGGGATACCGGACTAGCGGGAGGGCCCAGATACTTC; cdr3_aa: CASSWDTGLAGGPRYF
j_call: TRBJ2-7; d_call: TRBD2; v_call: TRBV4-1; clone_size: -; cdr3_nt: TGCGCCAGCAGCCCCGGGACTAGTGGGAGTACCGAGCAGTACTTC; cdr3_aa: CASSPGTSGSTEQYF
j_call: TRBJ2-1; d_call: -; v_call: TRBV25-1; clone_size: -; cdr3_nt: TGTGTCAGCAGTGAATTCAAGGGACTCTACAATGAGCAGTTCTTC; cdr3_aa: CVSSEFKGLYNEQFF